This passage covers 31 T cell receptor beta chains from one sample sequenced in a study of cytomegalovirus exposure and HLA in healthy donors. The assay was immunoSEQ multiplex PCR, and TCRdb's table has in-frame clones only and misses some. Of about 270,000 clones listed, 70% to 90% are singletons. Sequencing was done on a sample of PBMCs. These receptors all stem from a woman aged 18-29 years in good health and CMV-seronegative.

The V call is TRBV7-3, the J call TRBJ2-1; TRBD2 agrees at 7 bases. CDR3 size: 13 residues. V trimming: 5 bases; J trimming: 6 bases; junction bases outside the gene matches: 4. Germline lookup yields CDR1 SGHTA and CDR2 FQGTGA. CDR3 amino acids: CASSLRTSNEQFF. In nucleotides, the CDR3 is TGTGCCAGCAGCCTAAGGACTAGCAATGAGCAGTTCTTC.

The chain has TRBV5-1 and TRBJ2-7; TRBD1 is a possible D gene (5 bases). CDR3 size: 13 residues. The germline V gene has CDR1 SGHRS and CDR2 YFSETQ. V was cut by 3 bases and J by 5 bases, with 12 bases left in between. CDR3 in DNA: TGCGCCAGCAGCTCACCAGGGTACCACGAGCAGTACTTC. Residues: CASSSPGYHEQYF.

This chain joins TRBV6-5 and TRBJ1-2, with TRBD1 matching over 7 bases. CDR3 size: 13 residues. The germline V gene encodes CDR1 MNHEY and CDR2 SVGAGI. V was clipped by 1 base and J by 4 bases; unmatched bases: 0. CDR3 sequence (DNA): TGTGCCAGCAGTTACTGGGACAGCTATGGCTACACCTTC. Its translation is CASSYWDSYGYTF.

The chain uses TRBV6-6 and TRBJ2-1; 11 positions match TRBD2. Germline assignment: CDR1 MNHNY and CDR2 SVGAGI (reference sequence). J was trimmed by 7 bases and V by 0 bases; bases with no gene match: 5. CDR3 length equals 16 residues. The CDR3 sequence is CASSYSEVAGGNEQFF. The CDR3 nucleotides are TGTGCCAGCAGTTACTCGGAAGTAGCGGGAGGGAATGAGCAGTTCTTC.

The CDR3 sequence is CASSLDYSGGSSGNTIYF. CDR3 DNA sequence: TGTGCCAGCAGTTTGGATTACTCCGGGGGAAGCTCTGGAAACACCATATATTTT. The chain employs TRBV28 and TRBJ1-3, with D possibly matching TRBD1 (5 bases). This CDR3 comprises 18 residues. V lost 3 bases, J lost 0 bases, and 18 bases lay in between. The germline V gene encodes CDR1 MDHEN and CDR2 SYDVKM.

The chain is built from TRBV5-8 and TRBJ1-2; no clear D gene. The CDR3 consists of 15 residues. Germline assignment: CDR1 SGHTS and CDR2 YDEGEE. Trimming cost V 0 bases and J 4 bases, with 13 bases left between them. The CDR3 nucleotides are TGTGCCAGCAGCTTGGAAGGGCGGGAACTCTATGGCTACACCTTC. Residues: CASSLEGRELYGYTF.

The V and J genes are TRBV7-8 and TRBJ1-2, with D maybe TRBD1 (6 bases). Germline CDR1 is SGHVS and CDR2 is FQNEAQ. This CDR3 is built from 14 residues. Trimming pared 0 bases from V and 4 bases from J, leaving 9 bases between. The CDR3 here is CASSLATGFYGYTF. In DNA form, the CDR3 reads TGTGCCAGCAGCTTAGCCACAGGGTTCTATGGCTACACCTTC.

V and J are TRBV25-1 and TRBJ1-2, with 7 bases lining up with TRBD1. J was trimmed by 4 bases and V by 2 bases; bases with no gene match: 4. Germline V gene data show CDR1 as MGHDK and CDR2 as SYGVNS. The CDR3 totals 14 residues. Here the CDR3 reads CASSELDRAYGYTF. In DNA form, the CDR3 reads TGTGCCAGCAGTGAACTTGACAGGGCCTATGGCTACACCTTC.

The chain combines TRBV7-9 with TRBJ2-7; D remains ambiguous. CDR3 length equals 15 residues. V was clipped by 2 bases and J by 0 bases, with 11 bases between them. Germline loops: CDR1 SEHNR, CDR2 FQNEAQ (reference sequence). The CDR3 sequence: CASSLRRGSSYEQYF. In DNA, the CDR3 is TGTGCCAGCAGCTTACGGCGCGGCAGCTCCTACGAGCAGTACTTC.

J is TRBJ2-3 and V is TRBV5-1; D unresolved. From germline, CDR1 is SGHRS and CDR2 YFSETQ. This CDR3 region has 12 residues. The ends were cut back, 7 bases at V and 4 bases at J, with 10 bases in the middle. The CDR3 DNA follows: TGCGCCAGCGCGACTTTTGCAGATACGCAGTATTTT. Amino acids: CASATFADTQYF.

The V call is TRBV6-4, the J call TRBJ2-3; D ambiguous. This CDR3 has 14 amino acids. Germline lookup yields CDR1 MRHNA and CDR2 SNTAGT. V shed 0 bases and J shed 4 bases, with 8 bases lying between them. This chain's CDR3 is CASSDSRNADTQYF. CDR3 DNA sequence: TGTGCCAGCAGTGACTCGAGAAATGCAGATACGCAGTATTTT.

V and J are TRBV4-2 and TRBJ2-7, with TRBD2 matching over 9 bases. CDR3 length: 17 amino acids. With V trimmed by 0 bases and J by 2 bases, 8 bases remained unmatched. Germline V lookup: CDR1 LGHNA, CDR2 YNFKEQ. CDR3 DNA: TGTGCCAGCAGCCAAGACAGGGTGCCTAGCGGGGCCTACGAGCAGTACTTC. Translated, it gives CASSQDRVPSGAYEQYF.

The genes are TRBV27 and TRBJ2-7, with TRBD1 matching over 10 bases. Trimming removed 6 bases from V and 3 bases from J; junction bases left unmatched: 8. This CDR3 comprises 15 residues. Germline V lookup: CDR1 MNHEY, CDR2 SMNVEV (reference sequence). The CDR3 sequence: CASRETGGKGYEQYF. As DNA, the CDR3 is TGTGCCAGCAGGGAGACAGGGGGCAAAGGCTACGAGCAGTACTTC.

This clone was counted a single time. The chain carries TRBV28 and TRBJ2-7; D perhaps matches TRBD2 (5 bases). CDR3 size: 13 residues. Trimming cost V 6 bases and J 7 bases, with 16 bases left between them. Germline V gives CDR1 MDHEN, CDR2 SYDVKM. The CDR3 DNA reads as TGTGCCAGCAGCTCCGATGGAACGGGGGAGCAGTACTTC. Translating gives CASSSDGTGEQYF.

A few counts support this clone. CDR3 residues: CASSLPWGAETQYF. CDR3 coding DNA: TGTGCCAGCAGCCTTCCTTGGGGAGCGGAGACCCAGTACTTC. V is TRBV2 and J is TRBJ2-5, with D maybe TRBD2 (5 bases). The germline V gene encodes CDR1 SNHLY and CDR2 FYNNEI. V shed 6 bases and J shed 5 bases, with 16 bases lying between them. This CDR3 spans 14 amino acids.

V and J are TRBV11-2 and TRBJ1-1, with D hard to call. The CDR3 is 14 residues long. Germline V gives CDR1 SGHAT, CDR2 FQNNGV. Trimming stripped 4 bases from V and 0 bases from J, with 9 bases between. The CDR3 is CASSYLLLNTEAFF. Written as DNA, the CDR3 is TGTGCCAGCAGCTACTTACTCCTGAACACTGAAGCTTTCTTT.

This clone was recorded a few times. V is TRBV30 and J is TRBJ1-5; D gene uncertain. The CDR3 extends over 13 amino acids. The germline CDR1 and CDR2 sequences are GTSNPN and SVGIG (reference sequence). V dropped 7 bases and J dropped 1 base, with 11 bases sitting between them. The CDR3 DNA follows: TGTGCCTACTCGATTGCGAGCAATCAGCCCCAGCATTTT. It encodes CAYSIASNQPQHF.

V is TRBV29-1 and J is TRBJ2-7, with 10 bases fitting TRBD1. V shed 3 bases and J 3 bases; nucleotides not matched to a gene: 5. CDR1 and CDR2 from the germline V gene are SQVTM and ANQGSEA. This CDR3 region has 14 residues. The CDR3 region has the DNA TGCAGCGTTGATGCCCGGGACAGGGGCTACGAGCAGTACTTC. Residues: CSVDARDRGYEQYF.

This clone came up once. J is TRBJ1-1 and V is TRBV11-2; no reliable D call. Germline CDR1 is SGHAT and CDR2 is FQNNGV. The CDR3 has 16 residues. V gave up 5 bases and J gave up 2 bases, with 18 bases separating them. CDR3 nucleotide sequence: TGTGCCAGCAGCCCGCGGAGAGGAGTCGGTAACACTGAAGCTTTCTTT. Its protein is CASSPRRGVGNTEAFF.

The rearrangement joins TRBV5-1 to TRBJ1-6, with D maybe TRBD1 (5 bases). V was trimmed by 0 bases and J by 4 bases, leaving 11 bases between them. Germline V gene sequence: CDR1 SGHRS, CDR2 YFSETQ. The CDR3 length is 16 residues. Here the CDR3 reads CASSLERGGYNSPLHF. Written as DNA, the CDR3 is TGCGCCAGCAGCTTGGAAAGGGGCGGTTATAATTCACCCCTCCACTTT.

This rearrangement joins TRBV13 to TRBJ1-1; D might be TRBD1 (5 bases). The CDR3 has 14 amino acids. Germline V gene sequence: CDR1 PRHDT, CDR2 FYEKMQ (reference sequence). V was trimmed by 2 bases and J by 4 bases, leaving 11 bases between them. The CDR3 bases are TGTGCCAGCAGCTTATGGGGGGAGGTCACTGAAGCTTTCTTT. Encoded protein: CASSLWGEVTEAFF.

This clone was detected only a few times. In DNA, the CDR3 is TGTGCCACCCTCAGGGATGCCTATGGCTACACCTTC. This codes for CATLRDAYGYTF. This rearrangement joins TRBV6-5 to TRBJ1-2; tentative D call: TRBD1 (5 bases). V lost 10 bases, J lost 4 bases, and 13 bases lay in between. CDR1 and CDR2 from the germline V gene are MNHEY and SVGAGI. The CDR3 length is 12 residues.

This chain joins TRBV4-3 and TRBJ1-6, with D tentatively TRBD1 (5 bases). This CDR3 is built from 15 residues. Germline values: CDR1 LGHNA, CDR2 YSLEER. V was clipped by 0 bases and J by 7 bases, with 10 bases between them. The DNA for the CDR3 is TGCGCCAGCAGCCAAGATCCAGGGAGGAATTCACCCCTCCACTTT. This codes for CASSQDPGRNSPLHF.

The gene calls are TRBV5-6 and TRBJ2-1, with 8 nucleotides matching TRBD2. The length of the CDR3 is 15 residues. Germline CDR1 SGHDT, CDR2 YYEEEE. The V segment lost 2 bases and the J segment 3 bases; nucleotides outside the gene matches: 4. The CDR3 loop reads CASSFIAGGYNEQFF. CDR3 coding DNA: TGTGCCAGCAGCTTTATTGCGGGAGGCTACAATGAGCAGTTCTTC.

This clone appeared a single time. The chain couples TRBV9 to TRBJ1-4; weak D call: TRBD1 (5 bases). Germline V gives CDR1 SGDLS, CDR2 YYNGEE. V shed 0 bases and J shed 8 bases, with 14 bases lying between them. The CDR3 covers 15 residues. CDR3 sequence reads: CASSVGGPWEEKLFF. CDR3 DNA sequence: TGTGCCAGCAGCGTAGGGGGCCCCTGGGAAGAAAAACTGTTTTTT.

The chain joins TRBV10-2 to TRBJ1-1; 9 positions match TRBD1. V lost 11 bases and J lost 1; bases outside the gene matches: 8. From germline, CDR1 is WSHSY and CDR2 SAAADI. This CDR3 has 14 residues. Written as DNA, the CDR3 is TGCGCCTCAGCAGTGGGACAGGGGAACACTGAAGCTTTCTTT. Amino acids: CASAVGQGNTEAFF.

This clone was seen a single time. The same CDR3 also results from other DNA sequences found in this sample. The chain has TRBV5-1 and TRBJ1-6, with 8 positions matching TRBD1. CDR3 length equals 14 residues. In germline, CDR1 is SGHRS, CDR2 YFSETQ. V lost 0 bases to trimming and J lost 7 bases; unmatched junction nucleotides: 0. In nucleotides, the CDR3 is TGCGCCAGCAGCTTGGACAGGGGGAATTCACCCCTCCACTTT. Its protein product is CASSLDRGNSPLHF.

The gene calls are TRBV11-2 and TRBJ2-1; D might be TRBD1 (6 bases). V lost 6 bases, J lost 0 bases, and 15 bases lay in between. CDR3 length: 16 residues. Germline assignment: CDR1 SGHAT and CDR2 FQNNGV. For the CDR3, the DNA is TGTGCCAGCAGTTTACAGGGTTATAGCTCCTACAATGAGCAGTTCTTC. Its translation: CASSLQGYSSYNEQFF.

The rearrangement links TRBV25-1 to TRBJ2-2; 7 bases align to TRBD1. The germline gives CDR1 MGHDK, CDR2 SYGVNS. Losses at the gene ends were 3 bases for V and 1 base for J; bases not matched to a gene: 2. This CDR3 comprises 15 residues. Here the CDR3 reads CASSDDRVNTGELFF. CDR3 in DNA: TGTGCCAGCAGTGACGACAGGGTGAACACCGGGGAGCTGTTTTTT. Combining the CDR3 with reference TRBV25-1 and TRBJ2-2 gives the whole variable domain EADIYQTPRYLVIGTGKKITLECSQTMGHDKMYWYQQDPGMELHLIHYSYGVNSTEKGDLSSESTVSRIRTEHFPLTLESARPSHTSQYLCASSDDRVNTGELFFGEGSRLTVL.

This clone appeared once. The chain links TRBV5-6 to TRBJ1-5; 7 bases align to TRBD1. CDR3 length: 15 amino acids. The V segment lost 1 base and the J segment 7 bases; nucleotides outside the gene matches: 8. Looked up from germline, CDR1 is SGHDT and CDR2 is YYEEEE. The CDR3 region is CASSLYTGEGQPQHF. CDR3 sequence (DNA): TGTGCCAGCAGCTTGTACACAGGGGAAGGGCAGCCCCAGCATTTT.

The chain is built from TRBV10-1 and TRBJ2-7; 8 bases align to TRBD1. Trimming cost V 8 bases and J 1 base; bases outside gene matches: 10. In germline, CDR1 is WNHNN, CDR2 SYGVQD (reference sequence). CDR3 length: 15 residues. The CDR3 reads CASQFGQGFSYEQYF. As DNA, the CDR3 is TGCGCCAGCCAATTTGGACAGGGATTTTCCTACGAGCAGTACTTC.